Presented here are 24 T cell receptor beta chains from one specimen sequenced in a study of shared clonotypes between healthy human individuals. Profiled with immunoSEQ multiplex PCR; TCRdb holds only in-frame clones, not every one. In the table there are roughly 1,800,000 clones, roughly 94% of which are singletons. The naive CD8 fraction comprised CD45RO-negative cells positively selected for CCR7 and excluded terminally differentiated effector memory CD45RA+ cells. Input material: naive CD8+ T cells sorted from blood. Source of these receptors: a young man in good health.

This chain connects TRBV10-2 to TRBJ2-7; D may be TRBD2 (5 bases). Trimming left V 8 bases short and J 2 bases short, with 16 bases between. The CDR3 covers 14 residues. Germline V lookup: CDR1 WSHSY, CDR2 SAAADI. The CDR3 reads CASSTRTVPYEQYF. CDR3 sequence (DNA): TGCGCCAGCTCCACCCGGACTGTTCCCTACGAGCAGTACTTC.

The V call is TRBV14, the J call TRBJ2-1; D is undetermined. The V gene's germline CDR1 is SGHDN and CDR2 FVKESK. This CDR3 comprises 14 residues. With 1 base removed from V and 5 bases from J, the gap between germline ends came to 9 bases. This CDR3 reads CASSQVAGDNEQFF. The CDR3 DNA follows: TGTGCCAGCAGCCAAGTGGCAGGCGACAATGAGCAGTTCTTC.

V gene TRBV5-6 combines with J gene TRBJ2-2; D gene unclear. Germline V CDR1 and CDR2: SGHDT, YYEEEE. With 0 bases removed from V and 4 bases from J, the gap between germline ends came to 13 bases. This CDR3 region has 16 residues. CDR3 amino acids: CASSLAGRPGTGELFF. The CDR3, as DNA: TGTGCCAGCAGCTTGGCCGGAAGACCGGGCACCGGGGAGCTGTTTTTT.

V and J are TRBV2 and TRBJ2-2, with 10 bases matching TRBD1. Trimming cost V 6 bases and J 3 bases; bases outside gene matches: 7. Germline assignment: CDR1 SNHLY and CDR2 FYNNEI. The CDR3 has 16 amino acids. The CDR3 sequence: CASSSGTGVDTGELFF. In DNA, the CDR3 is TGTGCCAGCAGCTCCGGGACAGGGGTCGACACCGGGGAGCTGTTTTTT.

The chain links TRBV5-4 to TRBJ1-2; 7 nucleotides agree with TRBD1. CDR1 is SGHNT and CDR2 is YYREEE in the germline V gene (reference sequence). The CDR3 extends over 14 amino acids. The V segment lost 5 bases and the J segment 3 bases; nucleotides outside the gene matches: 7. This chain's CDR3 is CASRRQGSDYGYTF. As DNA, the CDR3 is TGTGCCAGCAGGCGACAGGGTAGCGACTATGGCTACACCTTC.

The sample holds one count of this clone. The rearrangement links TRBV9 to TRBJ2-3; the D is unclear. CDR3 length: 15 residues. Germline V CDR1 and CDR2: SGDLS, YYNGEE. V was shortened by 2 bases and J by 1 base, with 11 bases between the two germline ends. The CDR3 sequence is CASSVGGYRTDTQYF. The CDR3 DNA reads TGTGCCAGCAGCGTCGGTGGCTACCGCACAGATACGCAGTATTTT.

The chain couples TRBV6-5 to TRBJ2-6; TRBD1 matches at 7 bases. Germline V gene sequence: CDR1 MNHEY, CDR2 SVGAGI. Trimming removed 8 bases from V and 0 bases from J; junction bases left unmatched: 4. This CDR3 has 15 amino acids. CDR3 in amino acids: CASRQGVSGANVLTF. In nucleotides, the CDR3 is TGTGCCAGCCGACAGGGCGTCTCTGGGGCCAACGTCCTGACTTTC.

The sample holds one count of this clone. V is TRBV7-8 and J is TRBJ2-7, with a possible D match to TRBD1 (6 bases). Looked up from germline, CDR1 is SGHVS and CDR2 is FQNEAQ. Trimming cost V 1 base and J 1 base, with 11 bases left between them. The CDR3 consists of 15 residues. The CDR3 nucleotides are TGTGCCAGCAGCTTAGGGGAACAGGGTTCCTACGAGCAGTACTTC. Its translation: CASSLGEQGSYEQYF.

The chain links TRBV4-2 to TRBJ2-7; D may be TRBD2 (5 bases). V was shortened by 0 bases and J by 3 bases, with 15 bases between the two germline ends. This CDR3 is 16 amino acids long. The germline gives CDR1 LGHNA, CDR2 YNFKEQ. CDR3 region: CASSQEGGLNDYEQYF. CDR3 nucleotide sequence: TGTGCCAGCAGCCAAGAGGGCGGGCTGAATGACTACGAGCAGTACTTC.

With regard to this clone: Other DNA sequences in the sample encode the same CDR3. This chain joins TRBV27 and TRBJ2-7; 11 bases match TRBD2. After removal of 3 bases from V and 4 bases from J, the junction contained 2 bases not matched to a gene. The CDR3 is 14 amino acids. Per germline, CDR1 MNHEY and CDR2 SMNVEV (reference sequence). CDR3 bases: TGTGCCAGCAGTTTTGGGACTAGCGGATACGAGCAGTACTTC. Its translation is CASSFGTSGYEQYF.

The V and J genes are TRBV5-6 and TRBJ2-2; D remains unclear. This CDR3 is built from 13 residues. V dropped 0 bases and J dropped 8 bases, with 8 bases sitting between them. CDR1 is SGHDT, CDR2 YYEEEE, per germline. The DNA for the CDR3 is TGTGCCAGCAGCTTGGGTTTCTCAGGGGAGCTGTTTTTT. This sequence encodes CASSLGFSGELFF.

A single count supports this clone. The V call is TRBV6-5, the J call TRBJ2-7; no firm D call. This CDR3 spans 13 amino acids. Germline V CDR1 and CDR2: MNHEY, SVGAGI. V lost 0 bases and J 5 bases, leaving 8 bases between the germline ends. The CDR3 bases are TGTGCCAGCAGTTACTCGGATGGGAACGAGCAGTACTTC. This encodes CASSYSDGNEQYF.

The CDR3 here is CASSGSGQSGELFF. The CDR3, as DNA: TGTGCCAGCAGCGGATCGGGACAAAGCGGGGAGCTGTTTTTT. This chain uses TRBV7-9 with TRBJ2-2, with a possible D match to TRBD1 (6 bases). This CDR3 is built from 14 residues. The V end lost 5 bases, the J end lost 7 bases, and 14 bases lay between the germline ends. CDR1 is SEHNR and CDR2 is FQNEAQ in the germline V gene (reference sequence).

This rearrangement joins TRBV23-1 to TRBJ2-7, with TRBD1 as a possible D gene (5 bases). TRBV23-1 qualifies as an ORF whose function is uncertain. V was pared by 10 bases and J by 2 bases, with 27 bases between. The CDR3 has 17 residues. The CDR3 nucleotides are TGCGCCATCAATACCCGAGGCAGGGTGAGGACAACCTACGAGCAGTACTTC. It is translated as CAINTRGRVRTTYEQYF.

The genes are TRBV4-1 and TRBJ1-1; 8 bases match TRBD1. The germline V gene has CDR1 MGHRA and CDR2 YSYEKL. The CDR3 covers 15 residues. J was trimmed by 4 bases and V by 0 bases; bases with no gene match: 4. The CDR3 spells CASSQETGARTEAFF. CDR3 DNA sequence: TGCGCCAGCAGCCAAGAGACAGGGGCCCGCACTGAAGCTTTCTTT.

The rearrangement joins TRBV6-5 to TRBJ2-3; D possibly corresponds to TRBD1 (6 bases). Looked up from germline, CDR1 is MNHEY and CDR2 is SVGAGI. The V end lost 0 bases, the J end lost 0 bases, and 10 bases lay between the germline ends. The CDR3 loop spans 16 amino acids. For the CDR3, the DNA is TGTGCCAGCAGTTACTCTGGGACATCTAGCACAGATACGCAGTATTTT. This translates into CASSYSGTSSTDTQYF.

V usage is TRBV30 and J usage is TRBJ2-7, with D tentatively TRBD1 (6 bases). CDR1 and CDR2 (germline): GTSNPN, SVGIG (reference sequence). This CDR3 spans 15 amino acids. The V gene lost 2 bases and the J gene lost 3 bases, with 17 bases spanning the gap. The CDR3 DNA reads TGTGCCTGGAGTTCCCAAGTAGAAGGGGGCTACGAGCAGTACTTC. Amino acid sequence: CAWSSQVEGGYEQYF.

As to this clone: This sample also contains other DNA sequences that code for the same CDR3. J is TRBJ2-1 and V is TRBV7-9; TRBD2 agrees at 7 bases. This CDR3 comprises 15 residues. The V gene end was trimmed by 2 bases and the J gene end by 3 bases; junction bases not matched to a gene: 4. Germline V gene sequence: CDR1 SEHNR, CDR2 FQNEAQ (reference sequence). The CDR3 is CASSLSGGVYNEQFF. The CDR3 region has the DNA TGTGCCAGCAGCTTATCGGGGGGAGTCTACAATGAGCAGTTCTTC. The whole variable domain, filled in from reference TRBV7-9 and TRBJ2-1, reads DTGVSQNPRHKITKRGQNVTFRCDPISEHNRLYWYRQTLGQGPEFLTYFQNEAQLEKSRLLSDRFSAERPKGSFSTLEIQRTEQGDSAMYLCASSLSGGVYNEQFFGPGTRLTVL.

Comments on this clone: The same CDR3 is also encoded by other DNA sequences in this sample. This chain links TRBV9 with TRBJ2-7; D ambiguous. V lost 0 bases to trimming and J lost 2 bases, with 9 bases between them. Looked up from germline, CDR1 is SGDLS and CDR2 is YYNGEE. The CDR3 loop spans 14 amino acids. This chain's CDR3 is CASSVGGAAYEQYF. For the CDR3, the DNA is TGTGCCAGCAGCGTAGGAGGTGCCGCCTACGAGCAGTACTTC.

This sequence joins TRBV11-2 and TRBJ2-5; D tentatively fits TRBD1 or TRBD2 (5 bases each). Between the trimmed V and J ends, which lost 1 base and 5 bases, there was a span of 14 bases. Looked up from germline, CDR1 is SGHAT and CDR2 is FQNNGV. There are 15 residues in the CDR3. The CDR3, as DNA: TGTGCCAGCAGCTTAGGGGGCGGGCTGAGTGAGACCCAGTACTTC. This encodes CASSLGGGLSETQYF.

The J gene is TRBJ2-5, the V gene TRBV4-3; D gene ambiguous. The V end lost 0 bases, the J end lost 7 bases, and 12 bases lay between the germline ends. The CDR3 is 14 amino acids. Germline V gene sequence: CDR1 LGHNA, CDR2 YSLEER. CDR3 DNA sequence: TGCGCCAGCAGCCAAGATACCGGATTCGGGACCCAGTACTTC. It encodes CASSQDTGFGTQYF.

The chain couples TRBV20-1 to TRBJ1-1; D not certain. Trimming removed 5 bases from V and 3 bases from J, with 7 bases in between. Looked up from germline, CDR1 is DFQATT and CDR2 is SNEGSKA (reference sequence). CDR3 length: 11 residues. CDR3 in DNA: TGCAGTGCTCCACTACACACTGAAGCTTTCTTT. It is translated as CSAPLHTEAFF.

This clone was detected only once. V usage is TRBV10-3 and J usage is TRBJ1-2; no clear D gene. The V end was cut by 3 bases, the J end by 5 bases, with 13 bases between. Germline loops: CDR1 ENHRY, CDR2 SYGVKD. The CDR3 has 14 residues. In DNA, the CDR3 is TGTGCCATCAGTGACAGCGGGGAAGCGTATGGCTACACCTTC. It specifies CAISDSGEAYGYTF.

J is TRBJ2-1 and V is TRBV4-1; 9 bases are a match to TRBD2. CDR1 MGHRA and CDR2 YSYEKL come from the germline V gene. V dropped 2 bases and J dropped 3; count of bases not matched to a gene: 2. The CDR3 extends over 15 amino acids. CDR3 sequence reads: CASSQSTSGYNEQFF. DNA for the CDR3: TGCGCCAGCAGCCAATCGACTAGCGGCTACAATGAGCAGTTCTTC.